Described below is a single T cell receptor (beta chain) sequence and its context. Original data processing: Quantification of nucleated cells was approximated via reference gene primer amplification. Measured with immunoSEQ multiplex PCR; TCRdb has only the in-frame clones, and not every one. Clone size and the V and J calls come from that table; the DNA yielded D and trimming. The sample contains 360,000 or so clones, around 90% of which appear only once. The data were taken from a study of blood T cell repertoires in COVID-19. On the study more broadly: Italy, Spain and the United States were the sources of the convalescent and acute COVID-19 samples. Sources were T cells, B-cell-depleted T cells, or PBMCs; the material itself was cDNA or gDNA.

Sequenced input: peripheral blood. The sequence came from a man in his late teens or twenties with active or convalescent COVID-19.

The CDR3, as DNA: TGTGCCATCAGTGTTGGGCCCGGGGACACCATATATTTT. This encodes CAISVGPGDTIYF. The rearrangement links TRBV10-3 to TRBJ1-3, with D unclear. The CDR3 runs to 13 residues. V shed 4 bases and J shed 8 bases, with 12 bases lying between them. Per germline, CDR1 ENHRY and CDR2 SYGVKD.